These 25 T cell receptor beta chains were sequenced from one sample in a study of blood T cell repertoires in COVID-19. Method: immunoSEQ multiplex PCR; TCRdb's copy keeps in-frame clones and lacks some. The data show about 240,000 clones, around 85% seen once. The source material was PBMCs or T cells enriched from blood (not recorded which). The source is a woman aged 40 to 50 with acute COVID-19.

The chain recombines TRBV11-3 with TRBJ1-2; possible D gene TRBD1, 5 bases. The V gene lost 1 base and the J gene lost 3 bases, with 24 bases spanning the gap. CDR1 is SGHNT and CDR2 is YENEEA in the germline V gene. The length of the CDR3 is 19 residues. The CDR3 is CASSLVVLPGRSGYYGYTF. The CDR3 bases are TGTGCCAGCAGCTTAGTTGTGCTCCCAGGGAGGTCGGGATACTATGGCTACACCTTC.

The chain is built from TRBV2 and TRBJ2-5; 9 bases match TRBD1. Germline CDR1 is SNHLY and CDR2 is FYNNEI. The ends lost 6 bases at V and 3 bases at J; junction bases unmatched: 8. The CDR3 has 15 residues. CDR3 coding DNA: TGTGCCAGCAGCGATAGGACAGGGGAGGAAGAGACCCAGTACTTC. Amino acid sequence: CASSDRTGEEETQYF.

This chain uses TRBV9 with TRBJ2-1; 10 positions agree with TRBD2. CDR3 size: 17 residues. The V gene's germline CDR1 is SGDLS and CDR2 YYNGEE. After removal of 3 bases from V and 0 bases from J, the junction contained 6 bases not matched to a gene. Here the CDR3 DNA reads TGTGCCAGCAGCGAGGGACTAGCGATTAGCTCCTACAATGAGCAGTTCTTC. This gives the protein CASSEGLAISSYNEQFF.

This clone showed up just once. This chain links TRBV7-8 with TRBJ1-1, with a weak D call TRBD1 (5 bases). V lost 5 bases and J 1 base, leaving 17 bases between the germline ends. The germline gives CDR1 SGHVS, CDR2 FQNEAQ. The CDR3 sequence is 16 residues long. The CDR3 reads CASSRPSDTSNTEAFF. The CDR3 nucleotides are TGTGCCAGCAGCCGACCTTCGGACACCTCGAACACTGAAGCTTTCTTT. Drawing the rest from reference TRBV7-8 and TRBJ1-1, the complete variable domain is GAGVSQSPRYKVAKRGQDVALRCDPISGHVSLFWYQQALGQGPEFLTYFQNEAQLDKSGLPSDRFFAERPEGSVSTLKIQRTQQEDSAVYLCASSRPSDTSNTEAFFGQGTRLTVV.

CDR3 sequence (DNA): TGTGCCAGTACGACAGGGGTGGAATCACCCCTCCACTTT. This gives the protein CASTTGVESPLHF. V gene TRBV19 combines with J gene TRBJ1-6; 8 nucleotides agree with TRBD1. The germline V gene encodes CDR1 LNHDA and CDR2 SQIVND (reference sequence). The CDR3 has 13 amino acids. The ends lost 7 bases at V and 10 bases at J; junction bases unmatched: 6. Together with reference TRBV19 and TRBJ1-6, the CDR3 gives the full variable domain: DGGITQSPKYLFRKEGQNVTLSCEQNLNHDAMYWYRQDPGQGLRLIYYSQIVNDFQKGDIAEGYSVSREKKESFPLTVTSAQKNPTAFYLCASTTGVESPLHFGNGTRLTVT.

The chain links TRBV5-1 to TRBJ2-3; 11 bases fit TRBD2. The V segment lost 5 bases and the J segment 2 bases; nucleotides outside the gene matches: 7. The CDR3 is 16 residues long. In germline, CDR1 is SGHRS, CDR2 YFSETQ. Here the CDR3 reads CASSLAGGAVTDTQYF. In DNA form, the CDR3 reads TGCGCCAGCAGTCTAGCGGGAGGTGCTGTCACAGATACGCAGTATTTT. Drawing the rest from reference TRBV5-1 and TRBJ2-3, the complete variable domain is KAGVTQTPRYLIKTRGQQVTLSCSPISGHRSVSWYQQTPGQGLQFLFEYFSETQRNKGNFPGRFSGRQFSNSRSEMNVSTLELGDSALYLCASSLAGGAVTDTQYFGPGTRLTVL.

V gene TRBV12-3 or TRBV12-4 combines with J gene TRBJ2-5; D unclear. With 6 bases removed from V and 5 bases from J, the gap between germline ends came to 13 bases. CDR3 length: 13 residues. This CDR3 reads CASSPEYAETQYF. The CDR3 DNA follows: TGTGCCAGCAGCCCCGAATATGCGGAGACCCAGTACTTC.

The rearrangement joins TRBV29-1 to TRBJ2-7; TRBD2 matches 7 bases. The J segment lost 1 base and the V segment lost 6 bases, leaving 6 bases of the junction unmatched. CDR3 size: 13 residues. The V gene's germline CDR1 is SQVTM and CDR2 ANQGSEA. CDR3: CSVPGLRSYEQYF. The CDR3 DNA sequence: TGCAGCGTCCCGGGACTACGGTCCTACGAGCAGTACTTC.

The CDR3 region is CSLRTDLYGYTF. CDR3 sequence (DNA): TGCAGCTTGAGGACAGATCTCTATGGCTACACCTTC. This chain uses TRBV29-1 with TRBJ1-2; D may be TRBD1 (6 bases). The V gene's germline CDR1 is SQVTM and CDR2 ANQGSEA. CDR3 length: 12 residues. Trimming removed 8 bases at V and 4 bases at J, with 14 bases between.

The chain links TRBV5-1 to TRBJ2-2; TRBD2 matches 14 bases. This CDR3 is 14 amino acids long. Germline V gene sequence: CDR1 SGHRS, CDR2 YFSETQ. The V segment lost 10 bases and the J segment 7 bases; nucleotides outside the gene matches: 6. CDR3 bases: TGCGCCTTACGACTAGCGGGAGGGGTCGGGGAGCTGTTTTTT. Translation: CALRLAGGVGELFF.

This chain links TRBV24-1 with TRBJ2-7; 9 bases match TRBD1. The CDR3 contains 16 residues. Germline loops: CDR1 KGHDR, CDR2 SFDVKD. The trim removed 3 bases at V and 6 bases at J, leaving 11 bases unmatched. The CDR3 loop is CATSDESGTGFPEQYF. The CDR3 DNA follows: TGTGCCACCAGTGATGAAAGCGGGACAGGGTTTCCCGAGCAGTACTTC.

CDR3 amino acids: CASSSGTSGAYEQYF. The CDR3, as DNA: TGTGCCAGCAGCTCCGGGACTAGCGGCGCCTACGAGCAGTACTTC. The chain has TRBV7-9 and TRBJ2-7, with 11 bases aligning to TRBD2. The CDR3 is 15 amino acids. After removal of 4 bases from V and 2 bases from J, the junction contained 4 bases not matched to a gene. The germline CDR1 and CDR2 sequences are SEHNR and FQNEAQ (reference sequence).

The gene calls are TRBV14 and TRBJ2-7, with TRBD1 matching over 9 bases. Germline-derived CDR1 and CDR2 are SGHDN and FVKESK. The CDR3 runs to 16 residues. V shed 4 bases and J 6 bases; nucleotides not matched to a gene: 13. The CDR3, as DNA: TGTGCCAGCAGCCCCCTAGAGGGGGACAGGGTATCCGAGCAGTACTTC. Its translation is CASSPLEGDRVSEQYF.

This chain joins TRBV27 and TRBJ1-1, with 7 bases aligning to TRBD1. V lost 5 bases, J lost 2 bases, and 8 bases stayed unmatched. Looked up from germline, CDR1 is MNHEY and CDR2 is SMNVEV (reference sequence). The CDR3 is made up of 15 amino acids. CDR3 region: CASSPQGGANTEAFF. The CDR3 bases are TGTGCCAGCAGTCCGCAGGGGGGCGCTAACACTGAAGCTTTCTTT.

The V and J genes are TRBV5-1 and TRBJ2-1; TRBD2 matches at 8 bases. Germline V gene sequence: CDR1 SGHRS, CDR2 YFSETQ. V lost 7 bases and J lost 4; bases outside the gene matches: 7. The CDR3 length is 14 residues. CDR3 protein: CASGAGVGYNEQFF. As DNA, the CDR3 is TGCGCCAGCGGAGCGGGAGTGGGGTACAATGAGCAGTTCTTC.

A remark on this clone: At the DNA level, this CDR3 is encoded by other sequences in the same sample as well. The chain has TRBV7-9 and TRBJ2-3; D gene uncertain. Trimming took 2 bases from V and 0 from J, leaving 6 bases between them. Germline V gives CDR1 SEHNR, CDR2 FQNEAQ (reference sequence). This CDR3 comprises 14 residues. The CDR3 coding sequence is TGTGCCAGCAGCTTAACTCCTAGCACAGATACGCAGTATTTT. Translated, it gives CASSLTPSTDTQYF.

The J gene is TRBJ2-1, the V gene TRBV13; 11 bases are a match to TRBD1. The CDR3 is 15 amino acids. Trimming removed 3 bases from V and 4 bases from J; junction bases left unmatched: 2. The V gene's germline CDR1 is PRHDT and CDR2 FYEKMQ (reference sequence). CDR3 amino acids: CASSFGQGAYNEQFF. The CDR3 bases are TGTGCCAGCAGCTTTGGACAGGGGGCATACAATGAGCAGTTCTTC. The whole variable domain, remainder taken from reference TRBV13 and TRBJ2-1, is AAGVIQSPRHLIKEKRETATLKCYPIPRHDTVYWYQQGPGQDPQFLISFYEKMQSDKGSIPDRFSAQQFSDYHSELNMSSLELGDSALYFCASSFGQGAYNEQFFGPGTRLTVL.

The J gene is TRBJ1-2, the V gene TRBV5-1; D remains unclear. Germline V CDR1 and CDR2: SGHRS, YFSETQ. The CDR3 sequence is 14 residues long. V dropped 1 base and J dropped 8 bases, with 15 bases sitting between them. CDR3 DNA sequence: TGCGCCAGCAGCTTGTTTTCCTCTAAGGAGGGCTACACCTTC. Translated, it gives CASSLFSSKEGYTF.

This chain joins TRBV27 and TRBJ2-3, with TRBD2 as a possible D gene (5 bases). The germline V and J ends were trimmed by 6 bases and 6 bases, with 16 bases remaining between them. The CDR3 loop spans 14 amino acids. Germline loops: CDR1 MNHEY, CDR2 SMNVEV (reference sequence). Written as DNA, the CDR3 is TGTGCCAGCAGCTCGGGAAGTTTGTTTGATACGCAGTATTTT. Protein product: CASSSGSLFDTQYF.

The chain uses TRBV2 and TRBJ2-6, with TRBD1 matching 7 bases. J gave up 0 bases and V 4 bases, and 6 bases lay outside the gene matches. The CDR3 spans 17 residues. The V gene's germline CDR1 is SNHLY and CDR2 FYNNEI. The CDR3 DNA sequence: TGTGCCAGCAGTGTGGACAGGAGGAGCTCTGGGGCCAACGTCCTGACTTTC. This codes for CASSVDRRSSGANVLTF.

This rearrangement joins TRBV9 to TRBJ2-7, with TRBD2 identical over 12 bases. The CDR3 sequence is 15 residues long. Germline CDR1 reads SGDLS; CDR2 reads YYNGEE. Losses at the gene ends were 3 bases for V and 5 bases for J; bases not matched to a gene: 6. DNA of the CDR3: TGTGCCAGCAGCGCTAGCGGGAGGGCTCCCAACGAGCAGTACTTC. Encoded protein: CASSASGRAPNEQYF.

The chain recombines TRBV19 with TRBJ1-2; 10 bases line up with TRBD1. The CDR3 extends over 15 amino acids. V gave up 5 bases and J gave up 5 bases; unmatched junction bases: 8. Germline CDR1 reads LNHDA; CDR2 reads SQIVND (reference sequence). This CDR3 is CASSHPTGGRYGYTF. CDR3 bases: TGTGCCAGTAGTCACCCGACAGGGGGCAGGTATGGCTACACCTTC.

J is TRBJ1-6 and V is TRBV20-1; D gene ambiguous. The CDR3 is 15 amino acids. Trimming pared 3 bases from V and 1 base from J, leaving 10 bases between. CDR1 is DFQATT, CDR2 SNEGSKA, per germline (reference sequence). CDR3 residues: CSASSGESYNSPLHF. The CDR3 nucleotides read TGCAGTGCTAGTTCCGGGGAATCCTATAATTCACCCCTCCACTTT.

The chain has TRBV18 and TRBJ2-1, with TRBD1 matching 9 bases. Per germline, CDR1 KGHSH and CDR2 LQKENI. The CDR3 consists of 14 residues. The junction had 3 bases not matched to a gene; V was cut back by 8 bases and J by 1 base. CDR3 bases: TGTGCCAGCCTACAGGGGGCTTCCTACAATGAGCAGTTCTTC. Protein product: CASLQGASYNEQFF.

The CDR3 bases are TGCGCCAGCAGTCAATCACTCACAGGGGTCTCACCCCTCCACTTT. Encoded protein: CASSQSLTGVSPLHF. The chain links TRBV23-1 to TRBJ1-6, with 7 nucleotides matching TRBD1. TRBV23-1 is an open reading frame whose function is uncertain. CDR3 length: 15 amino acids. With 0 bases clipped from V and 10 bases from J, the junction kept 6 bases outside the gene matches.